This T cell receptor (beta chain) was sequenced during a study of T cells after yellow fever vaccination. CDR1 is MNHNS and CDR2 is SASEGT in the germline V gene. The V end lost 2 bases, the J end lost 4 bases, and 17 bases lay between the germline ends. There are 16 residues in the CDR3. TCRdb redid the calling of the 5' RACE reads with MiXCR, one entry per CDR3 protein. The sample consists of around 500,000 distinct CDR3 sequences, 21% of them appearing once. Sequencing used PBMCs, obtained 21 days after the first yellow fever vaccination. This chain connects TRBV6-1 to TRBJ1-2; possibly TRBD1 for D (6 bases). The TCR comes from a man between 18 and 35 years old who received the YFV17D yellow fever vaccine. CDR3 residues: CASSERLGGQLYGYTF. As DNA, the CDR3 is TGTGCCAGCAGTGAACGGCTTGGCGGACAGCTCTATGGCTACACCTTC.